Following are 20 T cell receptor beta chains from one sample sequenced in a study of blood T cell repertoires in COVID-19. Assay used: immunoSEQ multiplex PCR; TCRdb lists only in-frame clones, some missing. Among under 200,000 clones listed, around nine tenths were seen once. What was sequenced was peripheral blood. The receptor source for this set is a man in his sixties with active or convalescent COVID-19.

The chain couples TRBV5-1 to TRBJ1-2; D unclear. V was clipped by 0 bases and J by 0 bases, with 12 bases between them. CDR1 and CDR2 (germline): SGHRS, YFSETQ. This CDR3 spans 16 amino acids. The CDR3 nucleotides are TGCGCCAGCAGCTTGGGGGCGCAGCCAGCTAACTATGGCTACACCTTC. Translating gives CASSLGAQPANYGYTF. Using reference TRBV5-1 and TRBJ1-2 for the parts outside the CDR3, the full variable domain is KAGVTQTPRYLIKTRGQQVTLSCSPISGHRSVSWYQQTPGQGLQFLFEYFSETQRNKGNFPGRFSGRQFSNSRSEMNVSTLELGDSALYLCASSLGAQPANYGYTFGSGTRLTVV.

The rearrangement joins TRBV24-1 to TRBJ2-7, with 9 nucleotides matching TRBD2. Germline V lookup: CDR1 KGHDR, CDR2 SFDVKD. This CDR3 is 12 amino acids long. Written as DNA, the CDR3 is TGTGTTCCACGCGGGGGGGCCTACGAGCAGTACTTC. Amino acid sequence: CVPRGGAYEQYF.

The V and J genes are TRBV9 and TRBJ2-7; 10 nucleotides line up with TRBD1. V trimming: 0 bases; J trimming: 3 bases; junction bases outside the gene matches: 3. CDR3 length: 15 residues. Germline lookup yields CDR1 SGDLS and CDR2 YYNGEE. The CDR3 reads CASSVDGTGVYEQYF. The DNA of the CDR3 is TGTGCCAGCAGCGTAGATGGGACAGGGGTCTACGAGCAGTACTTC.

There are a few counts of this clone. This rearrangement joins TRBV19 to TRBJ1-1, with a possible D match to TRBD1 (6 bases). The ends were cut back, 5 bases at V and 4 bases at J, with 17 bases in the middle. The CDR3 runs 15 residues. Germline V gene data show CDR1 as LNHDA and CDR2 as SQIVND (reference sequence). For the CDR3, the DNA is TGTGCCAGTAGTTCCGGACAGTTCAGGGGCACTGAAGCTTTCTTT. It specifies CASSSGQFRGTEAFF.

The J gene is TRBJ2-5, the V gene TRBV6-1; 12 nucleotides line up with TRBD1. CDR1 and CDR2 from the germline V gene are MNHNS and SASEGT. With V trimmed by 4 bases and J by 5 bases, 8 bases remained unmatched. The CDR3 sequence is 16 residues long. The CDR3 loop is CASSGAWDRGHETQYF. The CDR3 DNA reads TGTGCCAGCAGTGGGGCCTGGGACAGGGGGCACGAGACCCAGTACTTC.

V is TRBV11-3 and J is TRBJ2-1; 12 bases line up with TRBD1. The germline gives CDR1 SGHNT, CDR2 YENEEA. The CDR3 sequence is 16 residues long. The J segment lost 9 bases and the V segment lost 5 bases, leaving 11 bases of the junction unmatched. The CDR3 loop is CASSHTAGTGGSEQFF. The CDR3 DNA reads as TGTGCCAGCAGCCATACCGCCGGGACAGGGGGCAGTGAGCAGTTCTTC. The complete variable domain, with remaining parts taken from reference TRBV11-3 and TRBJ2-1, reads EAGVVQSPRYKIIEKKQPVAFWCNPISGHNTLYWYLQNLGQGPELLIRYENEEAVDDSQLPKDRFSAERLKGVDSTLKIQPAELGDSAVYLCASSHTAGTGGSEQFFGPGTRLTVL.

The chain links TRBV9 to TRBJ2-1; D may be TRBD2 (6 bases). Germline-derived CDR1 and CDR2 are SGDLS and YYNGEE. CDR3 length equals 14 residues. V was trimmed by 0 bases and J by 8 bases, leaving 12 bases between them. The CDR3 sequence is CASSVGWGGDEQFF. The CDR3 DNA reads TGTGCCAGCAGCGTAGGCTGGGGAGGAGATGAGCAGTTCTTC.

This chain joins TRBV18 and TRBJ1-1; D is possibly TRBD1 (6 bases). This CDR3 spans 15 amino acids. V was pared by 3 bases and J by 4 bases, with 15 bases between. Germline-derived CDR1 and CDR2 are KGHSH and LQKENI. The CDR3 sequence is CASSPGQVVRTEAFF. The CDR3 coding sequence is TGTGCCAGCTCACCGGGACAAGTGGTTCGCACTGAAGCTTTCTTT.

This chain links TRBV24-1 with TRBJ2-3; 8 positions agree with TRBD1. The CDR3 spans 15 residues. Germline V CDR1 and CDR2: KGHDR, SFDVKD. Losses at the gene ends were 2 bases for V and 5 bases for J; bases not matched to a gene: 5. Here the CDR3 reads CATSDSTGVKDTQYF. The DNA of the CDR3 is TGTGCCACCAGTGATTCGACAGGGGTCAAAGATACGCAGTATTTT.

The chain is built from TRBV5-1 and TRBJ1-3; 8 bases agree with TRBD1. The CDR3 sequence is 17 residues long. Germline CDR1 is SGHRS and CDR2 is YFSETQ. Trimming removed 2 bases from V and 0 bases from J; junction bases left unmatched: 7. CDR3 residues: CASSFTGTGASGNTIYF. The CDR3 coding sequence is TGCGCCAGCAGCTTCACCGGGACAGGAGCCTCTGGAAACACCATATATTTT.

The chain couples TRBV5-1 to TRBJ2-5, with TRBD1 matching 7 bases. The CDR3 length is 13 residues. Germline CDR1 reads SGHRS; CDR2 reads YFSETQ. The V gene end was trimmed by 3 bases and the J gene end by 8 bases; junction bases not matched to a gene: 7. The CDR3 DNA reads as TGCGCCAGCAGCTCCTGGACAGGTCAAACCCAGTACTTC. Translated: CASSSWTGQTQYF.

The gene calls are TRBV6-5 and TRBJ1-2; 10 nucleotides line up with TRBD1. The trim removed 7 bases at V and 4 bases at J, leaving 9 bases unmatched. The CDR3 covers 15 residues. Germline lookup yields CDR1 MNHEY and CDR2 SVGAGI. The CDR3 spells CASTRGQGGSYGYTF. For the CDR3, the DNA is TGTGCCAGCACCAGAGGACAGGGGGGTAGCTATGGCTACACCTTC.

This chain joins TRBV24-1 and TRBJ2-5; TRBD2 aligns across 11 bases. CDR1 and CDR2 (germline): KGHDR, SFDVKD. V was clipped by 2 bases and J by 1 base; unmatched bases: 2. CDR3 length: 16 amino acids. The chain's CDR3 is CATSDSGLAGQETQYF. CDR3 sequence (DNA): TGTGCCACCAGTGATTCTGGACTAGCGGGCCAAGAGACCCAGTACTTC.

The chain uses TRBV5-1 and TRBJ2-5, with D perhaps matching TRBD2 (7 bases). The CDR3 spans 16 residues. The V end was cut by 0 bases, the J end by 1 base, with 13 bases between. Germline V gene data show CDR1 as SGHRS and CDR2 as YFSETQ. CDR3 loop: CASSLGTGGLQETQYF. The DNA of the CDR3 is TGCGCCAGCAGCTTGGGAACCGGGGGGCTCCAAGAGACCCAGTACTTC.

CDR3 in amino acids: CASSLSGGYSPLHF. The CDR3 DNA is TGTGCCAGCAGCTTGTCAGGGGGCTATTCACCCCTCCACTTT. The chain employs TRBV5-6 and TRBJ1-6, with 8 positions matching TRBD1. Per germline, CDR1 SGHDT and CDR2 YYEEEE. The CDR3 totals 14 residues. V trimming: 1 base; J trimming: 8 bases; junction bases outside the gene matches: 2. The whole variable domain, filled in from reference TRBV5-6 and TRBJ1-6, reads DAGVTQSPTHLIKTRGQQVTLRCSPKSGHDTVSWYQQALGQGPQFIFQYYEEEERQRGNFPDRFSGHQFPNYSSELNVNALLLGDSALYLCASSLSGGYSPLHFGNGTRLTVT.

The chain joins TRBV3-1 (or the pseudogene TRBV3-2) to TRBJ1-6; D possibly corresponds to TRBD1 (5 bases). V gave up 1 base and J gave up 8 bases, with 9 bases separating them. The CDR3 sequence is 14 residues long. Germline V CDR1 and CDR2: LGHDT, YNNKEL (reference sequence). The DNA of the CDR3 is TGTGCCAGCAGCCAAGGACAGCTCCATTCACCCCTCCACTTT. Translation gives CASSQGQLHSPLHF.

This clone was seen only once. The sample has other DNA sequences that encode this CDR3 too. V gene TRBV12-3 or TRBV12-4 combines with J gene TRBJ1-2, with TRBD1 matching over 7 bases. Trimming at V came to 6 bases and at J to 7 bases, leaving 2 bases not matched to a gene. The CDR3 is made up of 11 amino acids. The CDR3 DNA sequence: TGTGCCAGCAGCTACAGGGGTGGCTACACCTTC. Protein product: CASSYRGGYTF.

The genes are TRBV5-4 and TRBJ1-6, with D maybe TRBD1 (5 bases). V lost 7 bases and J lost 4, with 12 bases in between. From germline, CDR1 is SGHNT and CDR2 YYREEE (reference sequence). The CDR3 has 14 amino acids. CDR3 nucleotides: TGTGCCAGCGCCAAGCAGGGTTATAATTCACCCCTCCACTTT. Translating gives CASAKQGYNSPLHF.

The CDR3 sequence: CASSIGTVRETQYF. The CDR3 coding sequence is TGTGCCAGCAGCATCGGGACAGTCCGAGAGACCCAGTACTTC. This chain joins TRBV3-1 (or the pseudogene TRBV3-2) and TRBJ2-5; 7 bases fit TRBD1. Germline loops: CDR1 LGHDT, CDR2 YNNKEL (reference sequence). J was trimmed by 4 bases and V by 5 bases; bases with no gene match: 7. CDR3 size: 14 residues.

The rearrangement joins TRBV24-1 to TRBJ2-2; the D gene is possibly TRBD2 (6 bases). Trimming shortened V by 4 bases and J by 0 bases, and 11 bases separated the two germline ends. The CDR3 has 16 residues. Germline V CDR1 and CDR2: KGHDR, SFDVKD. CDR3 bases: TGTGCCACCAGTGAAGGGAGGTGGGCGAACACCGGGGAGCTGTTTTTT. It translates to CATSEGRWANTGELFF.